What follows are 28 T cell receptor beta chains derived from one specimen sequenced in a study of cytotoxic CD8 clonotypes in ibrutinib-treated CLL. Produced via immunoSEQ multiplex PCR; TCRdb's table is partial and in-frame only. The table records fewer than 150,000 clones, under 90% of them present only once. The material was PBMCs, obtained after 24 months of ibrutinib treatment. These TCRs come from a human donor with chronic lymphocytic leukemia.

The rearrangement joins TRBV30 to TRBJ2-5, with TRBD2 as a possible D gene (6 bases). V was shortened by 0 bases and J by 5 bases, with 10 bases between the two germline ends. The germline V gene encodes CDR1 GTSNPN and CDR2 SVGIG (reference sequence). The CDR3 totals 13 residues. The DNA of the CDR3 is TGTGCCTGGAGTGTGGCAGGGAGGGAGACCCAGTACTTC. Translation gives CAWSVAGRETQYF.

V usage is TRBV4-2 and J usage is TRBJ2-3, with 11 nucleotides matching TRBD2. Losses at the gene ends were 0 bases for V and 7 bases for J; bases not matched to a gene: 12. Germline V lookup: CDR1 LGHNA, CDR2 YNFKEQ. The CDR3 runs to 18 residues. CDR3 DNA sequence: TGTGCCAGCAGCCAAGATTTTGGTGCGGCTAGCGGGGGGTATACGCAGTATTTT. It specifies CASSQDFGAASGGYTQYF.

The chain links TRBV19 to TRBJ1-1; TRBD1 agrees at 8 bases. Germline trimming cut 3 bases from V and 5 bases from J; bases unmatched to any gene: 5. This CDR3 has 14 amino acids. Per the germline V gene, CDR1 is LNHDA and CDR2 is SQIVND (reference sequence). The CDR3 protein is CASSIQGAVTEAFF. The CDR3 bases are TGTGCCAGTAGTATTCAGGGGGCAGTGACTGAAGCTTTCTTT.

The chain links TRBV1 to TRBJ1-3; the table's D call, TRBD1, has no DNA check behind it. TRBV1 is a known pseudogene. CDR3 length equals 16 residues. The CDR3: CTSSQTGGISGNTIYF. Here the CDR3 DNA reads TGCACCAGCAGCCAGACAGGGGGAATCTCTGGAAACACCATATATTTT.

The chain uses TRBV19 and TRBJ2-2; 11 positions match TRBD1. V lost 4 bases, J lost 6 bases, and 10 bases stayed unmatched. This CDR3 comprises 17 residues. Germline V gives CDR1 LNHDA, CDR2 SQIVND (reference sequence). CDR3 bases: TGTGCCAGTAGTAACCGAAGGGGACAGGGGGGCGCCGGGGAGCTGTTTTTT. It encodes CASSNRRGQGGAGELFF.

This clone has a handful of counts. This rearrangement joins TRBV19 to TRBJ1-2; maybe TRBD1 (5 bases). This CDR3 region has 14 residues. In germline, CDR1 is LNHDA, CDR2 SQIVND (reference sequence). Deletions cut 7 bases from V and 3 bases from J, with 15 bases between. The CDR3 loop reads CASTRRGRDYGYTF. The CDR3 region has the DNA TGTGCCAGTACCCGGAGGGGTAGGGACTATGGCTACACCTTC.

The rearrangement uses TRBV4-1 and TRBJ2-1, with a tentative D call TRBD1 (6 bases). The germline gives CDR1 MGHRA, CDR2 YSYEKL. The length of the CDR3 is 17 residues. V lost 4 bases and J lost 0, with 16 bases in between. CDR3 protein: CASSLSPQGPSYNEQFF. Here the CDR3 DNA reads TGCGCCAGCAGCCTATCGCCCCAGGGGCCCTCCTACAATGAGCAGTTCTTC.

The chain carries TRBV6-6 and TRBJ1-1, with D unclear. V dropped 2 bases and J dropped 10 bases, with 14 bases sitting between them. CDR1 and CDR2 from the germline V gene are MNHNY and SVGAGI (reference sequence). The CDR3 extends over 13 amino acids. In DNA form, the CDR3 reads TGTGCCAGCAGTTACGGCCCGGGAAGGGCAGCTTTCTTT. Residues: CASSYGPGRAAFF.

This clone appeared a few times. The chain combines TRBV29-1 with TRBJ1-2; 7 bases are a match to TRBD1. Trimming took 3 bases from V and 7 from J; bases not matched to a gene: 5. This CDR3 region has 12 residues. In germline, CDR1 is SQVTM, CDR2 ANQGSEA. The DNA of the CDR3 is TGCAGCGTTGAGGACAGGCCGGTTGGCTACACCTTC. It translates to CSVEDRPVGYTF. The full variable domain, with the rest looked up from reference TRBV29-1 and TRBJ1-2, is SAVISQKPSRDICQRGTSLTIQCQVDSQVTMMFWYRQQPGQSLTLIATANQGSEATYESGFVIDKFPISRPNLTFSTLTVSNMSPEDSSIYLCSVEDRPVGYTFGSGTRLTVV.

V is TRBV7-8 and J is TRBJ1-1, with D possibly being TRBD1 (5 bases). CDR3 length equals 15 residues. In germline, CDR1 is SGHVS, CDR2 FQNEAQ. With 3 bases removed from V and 0 bases from J, the gap between germline ends came to 11 bases. The CDR3 here is CASSFSGTVNTEAFF. The CDR3 DNA sequence: TGTGCCAGCAGCTTTTCTGGGACGGTGAACACTGAAGCTTTCTTT.

The chain carries TRBV5-1 and TRBJ2-5; TRBD2 matches 8 bases. In germline, CDR1 is SGHRS, CDR2 YFSETQ. V was pared by 4 bases and J by 10 bases, with 12 bases of the junction left unmatched. CDR3 size: 14 residues. CDR3 residues: CASSDGGANQGQYF. CDR3 DNA sequence: TGCGCCAGCAGCGACGGGGGGGCCAATCAGGGCCAGTACTTC. The full variable domain, with the rest looked up from reference TRBV5-1 and TRBJ2-5, is KAGVTQTPRYLIKTRGQQVTLSCSPISGHRSVSWYQQTPGQGLQFLFEYFSETQRNKGNFPGRFSGRQFSNSRSEMNVSTLELGDSALYLCASSDGGANQGQYFGPGTRLLVL.

V and J are TRBV6-1 and TRBJ2-7, with D possibly matching TRBD1 (5 bases). CDR3 length: 13 residues. V lost 1 base and J 11 bases, leaving 15 bases between the germline ends. The germline CDR1 and CDR2 sequences are MNHNS and SASEGT. The CDR3: CASSEGLRQRKYF. The CDR3 region has the DNA TGTGCCAGCAGTGAAGGTCTGCGACAGCGAAAGTACTTC.

This chain uses TRBV11-2 with TRBJ1-6; D uncertain. The CDR3 sequence is 17 residues long. V was shortened by 2 bases and J by 0 bases, with 11 bases between the two germline ends. Germline V CDR1 and CDR2: SGHAT, FQNNGV. CDR3 in DNA: TGTGCCAGCAGCTTACTTGCCACCCGCTCCTATAATTCACCCCTCCACTTT. Translated: CASSLLATRSYNSPLHF.

This clone was counted a few times. J is TRBJ1-1 and V is TRBV4-2; 9 bases are a match to TRBD1. CDR1 and CDR2 (germline): LGHNA, YNFKEQ. Unmatched junction bases numbered 10, after V lost 4 bases and J lost 4 bases. CDR3 size: 16 residues. CDR3 protein: CASSPLSGQGGTEAFF. CDR3 nucleotides: TGTGCCAGCAGCCCCCTGTCGGGACAGGGCGGCACTGAAGCTTTCTTT.

This chain uses TRBV18 with TRBJ1-2; D gene ambiguous. The germline V gene has CDR1 KGHSH and CDR2 LQKENI. Trimming left V 3 bases short and J 2 bases short, with 7 bases between. The CDR3 length is 13 residues. The CDR3 loop reads CASSPDGNYGYTF. CDR3 in DNA: TGTGCCAGCTCACCGGACGGAAACTATGGCTACACCTTC.

This clone was found once. The rearrangement links TRBV4-1 to TRBJ1-1; unclear D gene. V was clipped by 2 bases and J by 0 bases, with 4 bases between them. Germline assignment: CDR1 MGHRA and CDR2 YSYEKL. The CDR3 contains 13 residues. DNA of the CDR3: TGCGCCAGCAGCCAAACTGTGAACACTGAAGCTTTCTTT. It codes for CASSQTVNTEAFF.

This chain joins TRBV6-6 and TRBJ2-5; D unresolved. V was shortened by 2 bases and J by 4 bases, with 8 bases between the two germline ends. CDR3 length: 13 amino acids. Germline assignment: CDR1 MNHNY and CDR2 SVGAGI (reference sequence). The CDR3 spells CASSYVARETQYF. DNA of the CDR3: TGTGCCAGCAGTTACGTAGCCAGAGAGACCCAGTACTTC.

V and J are TRBV9 and TRBJ2-5, with 15 bases lining up with TRBD2. V was pared by 2 bases and J by 0 bases, with 5 bases of the junction left unmatched. This CDR3 is 18 amino acids long. The germline V gene has CDR1 SGDLS and CDR2 YYNGEE. The CDR3 is CASSVSGLAGGDQETQYF. CDR3 in DNA: TGTGCCAGCAGCGTGTCAGGACTAGCGGGGGGGGACCAAGAGACCCAGTACTTC.

The chain joins TRBV6-1 to TRBJ1-2; weak D call: TRBD1 (5 bases). The CDR3 loop spans 12 amino acids. Germline V lookup: CDR1 MNHNS, CDR2 SASEGT. V lost 6 bases and J lost 8, with 13 bases in between. The CDR3 loop is CASSARGPGYTF. DNA of the CDR3: TGTGCCAGCAGCGCCCGGGGCCCGGGCTACACCTTC.

The genes are TRBV5-4 and TRBJ1-5; a possible D gene is TRBD1 (5 bases). CDR1 and CDR2 (germline): SGHNT, YYREEE (reference sequence). The CDR3 is 15 residues long. V gave up 0 bases and J gave up 7 bases, with 14 bases separating them. CDR3 bases: TGTGCCAGCAGCTTGGATCCCGCCGCAGGGCAGCCCCAGCATTTT. Its protein is CASSLDPAAGQPQHF.

This clone has a handful of counts. This rearrangement joins TRBV7-3 to TRBJ1-1; D gene uncertain. The CDR3 is 13 amino acids. The germline V gene has CDR1 SGHTA and CDR2 FQGTGA. V lost 5 bases and J lost 1, with 8 bases in between. CDR3 amino acids: CASSRQANTEAFF. The CDR3 DNA reads TGTGCCAGCAGCCGGCAGGCGAACACTGAAGCTTTCTTT. The variable domain in full, completed from reference TRBV7-3 and TRBJ1-1, reads GAGVSQTPSNKVTEKGKYVELRCDPISGHTALYWYRQSLGQGPEFLIYFQGTGAADDSGLPNDRFFAVRPEGSVSTLKIQRTERGDSAVYLCASSRQANTEAFFGQGTRLTVV.

The rearrangement links TRBV5-1 to TRBJ2-3, with no clear D. V was pared by 5 bases and J by 2 bases, with 12 bases between. The CDR3 covers 14 residues. From germline, CDR1 is SGHRS and CDR2 YFSETQ. Here the CDR3 reads CASRREEITDTQYF. CDR3 DNA: TGCGCCAGCAGGAGAGAAGAAATCACAGATACGCAGTATTTT. The variable domain in full, with the rest retrieved from reference TRBV5-1 and TRBJ2-3, is KAGVTQTPRYLIKTRGQQVTLSCSPISGHRSVSWYQQTPGQGLQFLFEYFSETQRNKGNFPGRFSGRQFSNSRSEMNVSTLELGDSALYLCASRREEITDTQYFGPGTRLTVL.

This chain connects TRBV2 to TRBJ2-6; 10 positions agree with TRBD1. Germline CDR1 reads SNHLY; CDR2 reads FYNNEI. J lost 0 bases, V lost 5 bases, and 4 bases had no gene match. The CDR3 covers 17 residues. The CDR3 DNA reads TGTGCCAGCAGTAGACAGGGGGCTACCTCTGGGGCCAACGTCCTGACTTTC. Amino acid sequence: CASSRQGATSGANVLTF.

The chain recombines TRBV6-5 with TRBJ2-7; 9 bases are shared with TRBD1. The CDR3 has 13 amino acids. V lost 7 bases to trimming and J lost 4 bases; unmatched junction nucleotides: 5. The germline CDR1 and CDR2 sequences are MNHEY and SVGAGI. CDR3 coding DNA: TGTGCCAGCAACAGGGGGCGCGGGTACGAGCAGTACTTC. This sequence encodes CASNRGRGYEQYF.

The V gene is TRBV29-1, the J gene TRBJ2-7; D unresolved. V lost 5 bases and J 0 bases, leaving 8 bases between the germline ends. The length of the CDR3 is 12 residues. The V gene's germline CDR1 is SQVTM and CDR2 ANQGSEA. CDR3 amino acids: CSVTDGSYEQYF. The CDR3 DNA is TGCAGCGTTACGGACGGCTCCTACGAGCAGTACTTC.

The rearrangement uses TRBV19 and TRBJ1-1; the D gene is possibly TRBD1 (5 bases). The germline CDR1 and CDR2 sequences are LNHDA and SQIVND (reference sequence). The CDR3 loop spans 15 amino acids. V dropped 1 base and J dropped 1 base, with 10 bases sitting between them. Here the CDR3 DNA reads TGTGCCAGTAGTATAGGCCAGGGATCGAACACTGAAGCTTTCTTT. Translated, it gives CASSIGQGSNTEAFF.

The rearrangement links TRBV5-1 to TRBJ1-5; no reliable D call. V was shortened by 4 bases and J by 1 base, with 6 bases between the two germline ends. CDR3 length: 13 amino acids. CDR1 and CDR2 from the germline V gene are SGHRS and YFSETQ. The CDR3 nucleotides are TGCGCCAGCAGCCCGGACAGCAATCAGCCCCAGCATTTT. Protein sequence: CASSPDSNQPQHF. The full variable domain, with the rest looked up from reference TRBV5-1 and TRBJ1-5, is KAGVTQTPRYLIKTRGQQVTLSCSPISGHRSVSWYQQTPGQGLQFLFEYFSETQRNKGNFPGRFSGRQFSNSRSEMNVSTLELGDSALYLCASSPDSNQPQHFGDGTRLSIL.

For the CDR3, the DNA is TGTGCCAGCAGCCTTACGATAGCCTCTGCAACTAATGAAAAACTGTTTTTT. This codes for CASSLTIASATNEKLFF. This sequence joins TRBV4-2 and TRBJ1-4; no reliable D call. V was cut by 4 bases and J by 0 bases, with 15 bases left in between. This CDR3 is built from 17 residues. Germline assignment: CDR1 LGHNA and CDR2 YNFKEQ.